The 4 T cell receptor beta chains presented below share a single source sample, sequenced in a study of T cell responses to AZD1222 COVID-19 vaccine. The method was immunoSEQ multiplex PCR; TCRdb's version includes in-frame clones alone and lacks a portion of them. The data contain about 140,000 clones, 89% of them seen just once; the ten biggest clones take up about 4.5%. The material sequenced was peripheral blood, taken on day 0 of AZD1222 vaccination. These TCRs come from an adult in good health.

This clone was seen more than once but under ten times. The V call is TRBV29-1, the J call TRBJ2-7; 11 bases map to TRBD1. CDR1 SQVTM and CDR2 ANQGSEA come from the germline V gene. This CDR3 has 14 residues. V was clipped by 2 bases and J by 9 bases; unmatched bases: 9. CDR3 sequence reads: CSVEPRGTGGGQYF. The CDR3 nucleotides are TGCAGCGTTGAACCTCGTGGGACAGGGGGAGGGCAGTACTTC.

V usage is TRBV30 and J usage is TRBJ1-2; D gene uncertain. The CDR3 sequence is 10 residues long. The germline gives CDR1 GTSNPN, CDR2 SVGIG (reference sequence). V lost 4 bases, J lost 7 bases, and 7 bases lay in between. The CDR3 protein is CAWKFGGYTF. CDR3 nucleotides: TGTGCCTGGAAGTTCGGTGGCTACACCTTC.

This clone was detected once. This rearrangement joins TRBV10-3 to TRBJ1-6, with D perhaps matching TRBD1 (6 bases). CDR1 and CDR2 (germline): ENHRY, SYGVKD. Deletions cut 0 bases from V and 7 bases from J, with 10 bases between. This CDR3 has 15 residues. CDR3 in DNA: TGTGCCATCAGTGAGTCGGGGAGGGGGAATTCACCCCTCCACTTT. Translated, it gives CAISESGRGNSPLHF.

This sequence joins TRBV3-1 (or the pseudogene TRBV3-2) and TRBJ2-1; 8 bases are a match to TRBD1. The junction had 7 bases not matched to a gene; V was cut back by 2 bases and J by 1 base. Germline V gives CDR1 LGHDT, CDR2 YNNKEL (reference sequence). The CDR3 is 17 amino acids. This chain's CDR3 is CASSQRGQARSYNEQFF. In nucleotides, the CDR3 is TGTGCCAGCAGCCAAAGGGGACAGGCCAGGTCCTACAATGAGCAGTTCTTC.